The 11 T cell receptor beta chains reported below all come from one sample, sequenced in a study of blood T cell repertoires in COVID-19. Data came from immunoSEQ multiplex PCR; TCRdb stores just in-frame clones and leaves some out. This sample has some 250,000 clones, with about 86% found just once. The specimen sequenced was peripheral blood. The receptors come from a woman in her twenties or thirties who had recovered from COVID-19.

A single count supports this clone. V is TRBV30 and J is TRBJ1-2, with D possibly being TRBD1 (6 bases). Trimming shortened V by 7 bases and J by 8 bases, and 20 bases separated the two germline ends. This CDR3 has 13 amino acids. CDR1 and CDR2 (germline): GTSNPN, SVGIG (reference sequence). CDR3 nucleotides: TGTGCCTCGATCCCGGGACAACCTTCCGGCTACACCTTC. It encodes CASIPGQPSGYTF. The complete variable domain, with remaining parts taken from reference TRBV30 and TRBJ1-2, reads SQTIHQWPATLVQPVGSPLSLECTVEGTSNPNLYWYRQAAGRGLQLLFYSVGIGQISSEVPQNLSASRPQDRQFILSSKKLLLSDSGFYLCASIPGQPSGYTFGSGTRLTVV.

J is TRBJ2-7 and V is TRBV2; weak D call: TRBD1 (5 bases). The length of the CDR3 is 13 residues. V was shortened by 1 base and J by 3 bases, with 7 bases between the two germline ends. Germline V CDR1 and CDR2: SNHLY, FYNNEI. The CDR3 DNA reads as TGTGCCAGCAGTGAAGGGGGCTTCTACGAGCAGTACTTC. As protein: CASSEGGFYEQYF.

The chain joins TRBV3-1 (or the pseudogene TRBV3-2) to TRBJ2-3, with D hard to call. From germline, CDR1 is LGHDT and CDR2 YNNKEL (reference sequence). This CDR3 region has 14 residues. The ends were cut back, 0 bases at V and 10 bases at J, with 14 bases in the middle. CDR3 amino acids: CASSQDSAFSSQYF. The CDR3 nucleotides are TGTGCCAGCAGCCAAGATTCCGCGTTCTCGTCGCAGTATTTT.

The chain uses TRBV27 and TRBJ2-3, with no clear D. CDR3 length: 13 amino acids. Germline CDR1 and CDR2: MNHEY and SMNVEV (reference sequence). Trimming stripped 6 bases from V and 2 bases from J, with 9 bases between. The CDR3 sequence: CASRRSSTDTQYF. CDR3 sequence (DNA): TGTGCCAGCAGGAGGAGTTCCACAGATACGCAGTATTTT.

The gene calls are TRBV4-2 and TRBJ1-4; D uncertain. V shed 0 bases and J shed 5 bases, with 13 bases lying between them. This CDR3 has 16 amino acids. Germline CDR1 LGHNA, CDR2 YNFKEQ. This chain's CDR3 is CASSQDLGFLNEKLFF. The CDR3 DNA reads TGTGCCAGCAGCCAAGATCTCGGGTTTTTAAATGAAAAACTGTTTTTT.

The CDR3 DNA reads as TGTGCCAGCAGCCAGGCAGGGGTGGGGGAAAACTACGAGCAGTACTTC. This translates into CASSQAGVGENYEQYF. V and J are TRBV4-2 and TRBJ2-7; a possible D gene is TRBD1 (6 bases). This CDR3 comprises 16 residues. Between the trimmed V and J ends, which lost 3 bases and 3 bases, there was a span of 18 bases. CDR1 and CDR2 (germline): LGHNA, YNFKEQ.

This sequence joins TRBV2 and TRBJ2-1; 13 positions match TRBD2. Germline lookup yields CDR1 SNHLY and CDR2 FYNNEI. The CDR3 has 15 residues. V dropped 10 bases and J dropped 7; count of bases not matched to a gene: 10. The CDR3, as DNA: TGTGCCATCGCGACTAGCGGGGGGACTAGTAATGAGCAGTTCTTC. This sequence encodes CAIATSGGTSNEQFF.

DNA of the CDR3: TGTGCCAGCAGCTTGGACGGAACTAACGCTTACGAGCAGTACTTC. As protein: CASSLDGTNAYEQYF. This chain uses TRBV5-5 with TRBJ2-7; no clear D. Deletions cut 0 bases from V and 4 bases from J, with 14 bases between. CDR3 length equals 15 residues. Germline lookup yields CDR1 SGHKS and CDR2 YYEKEE (reference sequence).

This rearrangement joins TRBV5-1 to TRBJ2-3, with TRBD2 matching over 12 bases. CDR1 and CDR2 from the germline V gene are SGHRS and YFSETQ. The CDR3 length is 16 residues. After removal of 5 bases from V and 0 bases from J, the junction contained 4 bases not matched to a gene. The CDR3 DNA reads as TGCGCCAGCAGGCCTAGCGGGGGGGAAAGCACAGATACGCAGTATTTT. It is translated as CASRPSGGESTDTQYF.

The chain is built from TRBV30 and TRBJ2-7; TRBD1 matches at 7 bases. This CDR3 contains 12 residues. V was pared by 4 bases and J by 3 bases, with 3 bases of the junction left unmatched. The germline V gene encodes CDR1 GTSNPN and CDR2 SVGIG (reference sequence). Here the CDR3 reads CAWNPGGYEQYF. For the CDR3, the DNA is TGTGCCTGGAATCCAGGGGGCTACGAGCAGTACTTC.

This clone was seen only once. This sequence joins TRBV5-1 and TRBJ2-7, with no clear D. The CDR3 has 14 amino acids. Germline V gene lookup returns CDR1 SGHRS and CDR2 YFSETQ. V gave up 0 bases and J gave up 1 base, with 8 bases separating them. The CDR3 sequence: CASSLVADSYEQYF. CDR3 nucleotide sequence: TGCGCCAGCAGCTTGGTTGCAGATTCCTACGAGCAGTACTTC.